This T cell receptor beta chain was obtained from a study of T cell responses to AZD1222 COVID-19 vaccine. Study-wide findings and caveats: Clonal diversity may have been underestimated, and the donors were mostly white British, with more females than males. Sampled repertoires all dated from after the peak T cell response. Breadth and depth of Spike-specific TCRs rose after two AZD1222 doses.

Using immunoSEQ multiplex PCR, the repertoire was profiled, and TCRdb retains in-frame clones only, with some absent. Of 64,000 or so clones listed, roughly 84% are singletons. The germline V gene has CDR1 SGHTA and CDR2 FQGNSA. V was pared by 1 base and J by 0 bases, with 2 bases of the junction left unmatched. The CDR3 runs to 16 residues. To note about this clone: The antigen remains undetermined.

The input for sequencing was peripheral blood, taken on day 0 of AZD1222 vaccination. The TCR was taken from an adult in good health. V usage is TRBV7-2 and J usage is TRBJ1-5; 8 bases are shared with TRBD1. The CDR3 loop is CASSLGTGNSNQPQHF. Here the CDR3 DNA reads TGTGCCAGCAGCTTAGGGACAGGGAATAGCAATCAGCCCCAGCATTTT.